These 28 T cell receptor beta chains came from one sample sequenced in a study of blood T cell repertoires in COVID-19. The repertoire was sequenced with immunoSEQ multiplex PCR; TCRdb's copy has only in-frame clones and lacks some. The sample holds roughly 38,000 clones, roughly four fifths seen once. Sequencing was done on a sample of peripheral blood. Every receptor here comes from a man aged 35 to 55 with active or convalescent COVID-19.

The rearrangement links TRBV10-3 to TRBJ2-7; TRBD1 might be the D (5 bases). V shed 3 bases and J shed 6 bases, with 9 bases lying between them. Looked up from germline, CDR1 is ENHRY and CDR2 is SYGVKD. The CDR3 consists of 12 residues. CDR3 sequence reads: CAISEGVAEQYF. For the CDR3, the DNA is TGTGCCATCAGTGAAGGGGTGGCCGAGCAGTACTTC.

This chain uses TRBV15 with TRBJ1-3; weak D call: TRBD1 (5 bases). CDR1 is LNHNV, CDR2 YYDKDF, per germline (reference sequence). V was clipped by 0 bases and J by 0 bases, with 9 bases between them. CDR3 size: 16 residues. CDR3 in amino acids: CATSRELGLSGNTIYF. Written as DNA, the CDR3 is TGTGCCACCAGCAGAGAATTGGGACTCTCTGGAAACACCATATATTTT. The full variable domain, in which reference TRBV15 and TRBJ1-3 provide the parts outside the CDR3, is DAMVIQNPRYQVTQFGKPVTLSCSQTLNHNVMYWYQQKSSQAPKLLFHYYDKDFNNEADTPDNFQSRRPNTSFCFLDIRSPGLGDTAMYLCATSRELGLSGNTIYFGEGSWLTVV.

There are a few counts of this clone. CDR3 amino acids: CASSRGRSSYNEQFF. CDR3 coding DNA: TGTGCCAGCAGCAGGGGGCGGAGCTCCTACAATGAGCAGTTCTTC. V gene TRBV14 combines with J gene TRBJ2-1, with 7 bases aligning to TRBD1. The V gene end was trimmed by 5 bases and the J gene end by 0 bases; junction bases not matched to a gene: 4. This CDR3 region has 15 residues. The germline V gene encodes CDR1 SGHDN and CDR2 FVKESK.

The chain is built from TRBV2 and TRBJ2-7; D is unresolved. The CDR3 loop spans 13 amino acids. Trimming left V 7 bases short and J 0 bases short, with 10 bases between. The germline V gene has CDR1 SNHLY and CDR2 FYNNEI. The CDR3 spells CASKVGGSYEQYF. CDR3 nucleotides: TGTGCCAGCAAGGTAGGCGGCTCCTACGAGCAGTACTTC.

The CDR3 reads CASSASEYSNQPQHF. In DNA form, the CDR3 reads TGTGCCAGCAGCGCTTCGGAGTATAGCAATCAGCCCCAGCATTTT. This chain connects TRBV25-1 to TRBJ1-5; D not resolved. CDR3 length: 15 amino acids. In germline, CDR1 is MGHDK, CDR2 SYGVNS. Trimming pared 6 bases from V and 0 bases from J, leaving 12 bases between.

The V gene is TRBV28, the J gene TRBJ2-1; 7 bases fit TRBD1. CDR1 is MDHEN and CDR2 is SYDVKM in the germline V gene. After removal of 7 bases from V and 7 bases from J, the junction contained 4 bases not matched to a gene. The CDR3 consists of 12 residues. In DNA, the CDR3 is TGTGCCAGCACGGACAGGCAAAATGAGCAGTTCTTC. Its protein is CASTDRQNEQFF.

This chain connects TRBV9 to TRBJ2-3; 11 nucleotides agree with TRBD2. The CDR3 consists of 18 residues. Germline CDR1 SGDLS, CDR2 YYNGEE. The trim removed 0 bases at V and 3 bases at J, leaving 9 bases unmatched. The CDR3 spells CASSVVGTSGGVTDTQYF. The CDR3 nucleotides are TGTGCCAGCAGCGTAGTGGGAACTAGCGGGGGAGTGACAGATACGCAGTATTTT.

V is TRBV30 and J is TRBJ1-1; D not certain. V was cut by 1 base and J by 6 bases, with 15 bases left in between. This CDR3 region has 14 residues. CDR1 and CDR2 (germline): GTSNPN, SVGIG (reference sequence). In DNA form, the CDR3 reads TGTGCCTGGAGTGCCGGGGTAGCCAATTCTGAAGCTTTCTTT. Its translation: CAWSAGVANSEAFF.

The chain has TRBV5-1 and TRBJ1-3; no firm D call. CDR1 is SGHRS, CDR2 YFSETQ, per germline. V shed 4 bases and J shed 4 bases, with 21 bases lying between them. This CDR3 contains 17 residues. This CDR3 reads CASSPMYLRGQGNTIYF. The DNA for the CDR3 is TGCGCCAGCAGCCCAATGTACCTCAGAGGCCAAGGAAACACCATATATTTT. Full variable domain (missing parts from reference TRBV5-1 and TRBJ1-3): KAGVTQTPRYLIKTRGQQVTLSCSPISGHRSVSWYQQTPGQGLQFLFEYFSETQRNKGNFPGRFSGRQFSNSRSEMNVSTLELGDSALYLCASSPMYLRGQGNTIYFGEGSWLTVV.

This clone has a handful of counts. The gene calls are TRBV20-1 and TRBJ2-3; D gene uncertain. Germline CDR1 is DFQATT and CDR2 is SNEGSKA (reference sequence). V was shortened by 5 bases and J by 8 bases, with 11 bases between the two germline ends. This CDR3 has 11 amino acids. The CDR3 loop reads CSAVQTPTQYF. The DNA for the CDR3 is TGCAGTGCTGTCCAGACTCCTACGCAGTATTTT.

The CDR3 region has the DNA TGTGCCAGCAGAAGGTCGGACATCTTGTACTATGGCTACACCTTC. This encodes CASRRSDILYYGYTF. This rearrangement joins TRBV2 to TRBJ1-2; TRBD1 might be the D (5 bases). The germline V gene has CDR1 SNHLY and CDR2 FYNNEI. CDR3 size: 15 residues. The V gene lost 6 bases and the J gene lost 3 bases, with 17 bases spanning the gap.

The rearrangement uses TRBV6-2 or TRBV6-3 and TRBJ2-1, with 9 bases fitting TRBD2. Germline CDR1 and CDR2: MNHEY and SVGEGT. The CDR3 consists of 17 residues. The ends lost 0 bases at V and 8 bases at J; junction bases unmatched: 11. The CDR3 nucleotides are TGTGCCAGCAGTTACTCAGTAGCGGGGGAGCCTGGGGATGAGCAGTTCTTC. It specifies CASSYSVAGEPGDEQFF.

This chain connects TRBV7-9 to TRBJ2-1; D perhaps matches TRBD2 (6 bases). Trimming cost V 4 bases and J 6 bases, with 13 bases left between them. Germline V gene lookup returns CDR1 SEHNR and CDR2 FQNEAQ (reference sequence). The CDR3 extends over 14 amino acids. The DNA of the CDR3 is TGTGCCAGCAGCTGGGACTTAAGAATCAATGAGCAGTTCTTC. Residues: CASSWDLRINEQFF.

The J gene is TRBJ2-7, the V gene TRBV30; no definite D call. The CDR3 covers 13 residues. Germline CDR1 GTSNPN, CDR2 SVGIG (reference sequence). Trimming took 1 base from V and 1 from J, leaving 8 bases between them. CDR3: CAWSASLSYEQYF. CDR3 nucleotides: TGTGCCTGGAGTGCCTCCCTGTCCTACGAGCAGTACTTC.

This clone has a handful of counts. The chain uses TRBV19 and TRBJ2-1, with 7 nucleotides matching TRBD1. The CDR3 consists of 16 residues. The trim removed 6 bases at V and 9 bases at J, leaving 17 bases unmatched. Germline V gene sequence: CDR1 LNHDA, CDR2 SQIVND (reference sequence). CDR3 protein: CASSAPDRVMIREQFF. CDR3 in DNA: TGTGCCAGTAGCGCACCCGACAGGGTAATGATACGTGAGCAGTTCTTC.

This chain uses TRBV4-2 with TRBJ2-1, with 9 nucleotides matching TRBD1. Trimming cost V 4 bases and J 8 bases; bases outside gene matches: 12. The CDR3 length is 16 residues. Per the germline V gene, CDR1 is LGHNA and CDR2 is YNFKEQ. The DNA of the CDR3 is TGTGCCAGCAGCCGGAATCCGGGACAGGGTGAAGATGAGCAGTTCTTC. Protein product: CASSRNPGQGEDEQFF.

V usage is TRBV7-9 and J usage is TRBJ1-4; D is perhaps TRBD1 (5 bases). The CDR3 loop spans 12 amino acids. Germline V gene data show CDR1 as SEHNR and CDR2 as FQNEAQ (reference sequence). With 6 bases removed from V and 10 bases from J, the gap between germline ends came to 12 bases. The CDR3 sequence: CASRQVWGKLFF. As DNA, the CDR3 is TGTGCCAGCAGACAGGTCTGGGGAAAACTGTTTTTT.

Remarks on this clone: Being one base from a much bigger clone, this may be a read error. V and J are TRBV25-1 and TRBJ2-7; no clear D. Germline V CDR1 and CDR2: MGHDK, SYGVNS. This CDR3 region has 11 residues. Trimming pared 5 bases from V and 5 bases from J, leaving 7 bases between. CDR3 sequence reads: CASSLGDEQYF. In nucleotides, the CDR3 is TGTGCCAGCAGTTTAGGAGACGAGCAGTACTTC.

This clone was seen many times. The V call is TRBV12-5, the J call TRBJ2-7; weak D call: TRBD2 (5 bases). The germline V gene has CDR1 LGHNT and CDR2 FRNRAP. CDR3 size: 13 residues. Trimming pared 6 bases from V and 3 bases from J, leaving 12 bases between. The CDR3 sequence: CASGGGPRYEQYF. The DNA of the CDR3 is TGTGCTAGTGGCGGAGGACCACGCTACGAGCAGTACTTC.

This clone has more than one count but fewer than ten. This chain connects TRBV5-1 to TRBJ1-1; D call uncertain. The germline V and J ends were trimmed by 0 bases and 7 bases, with 7 bases remaining between them. The CDR3 sequence is 12 residues long. Germline loops: CDR1 SGHRS, CDR2 YFSETQ. The CDR3 loop reads CASSLDGFEAFF. The CDR3 DNA reads TGCGCCAGCAGCTTGGACGGTTTTGAAGCTTTCTTT.

The rearrangement links TRBV5-1 to TRBJ2-1, with unresolved D. The CDR3 sequence is 11 residues long. CDR1 is SGHRS, CDR2 YFSETQ, per germline. Trimming cost V 8 bases and J 6 bases, with 9 bases left between them. CDR3 nucleotides: TGCGCCAGGAGAAGAGGCAATGAGCAGTTCTTC. Translated, it gives CARRRGNEQFF.

The chain recombines TRBV5-4 with TRBJ2-5; 8 bases match TRBD2. The V and J ends lost 4 bases and 1 base, in that order; junction bases with no gene match: 6. The CDR3 consists of 15 residues. Germline values: CDR1 SGHNT, CDR2 YYREEE (reference sequence). This chain's CDR3 is CASSNAGGVQETQYF. CDR3 nucleotides: TGTGCCAGCAGCAATGCGGGGGGAGTCCAAGAGACCCAGTACTTC.

The chain links TRBV15 to TRBJ1-2; D gene unclear. V was clipped by 0 bases and J by 0 bases, with 11 bases between them. CDR3 size: 16 residues. Germline-derived CDR1 and CDR2 are LNHNV and YYDKDF (reference sequence). The DNA for the CDR3 is TGTGCCACCAGCAGAGATGCGGCAGAGACTAACTATGGCTACACCTTC. Protein product: CATSRDAAETNYGYTF.

The genes are TRBV28 and TRBJ1-2; TRBD1 matches 7 bases. Trimming at V came to 7 bases and at J to 2 bases, leaving 7 bases not matched to a gene. This CDR3 is 14 amino acids long. Germline V gene sequence: CDR1 MDHEN, CDR2 SYDVKM. CDR3 bases: TGTGCCAGCATACCTGGGACAGAGAACTATGGCTACACCTTC. It yields the protein CASIPGTENYGYTF.

V and J are TRBV2 and TRBJ2-1; 11 bases map to TRBD2. The CDR3 spans 14 residues. The germline V gene encodes CDR1 SNHLY and CDR2 FYNNEI. V was pared by 3 bases and J by 9 bases, with 4 bases of the junction left unmatched. The chain's CDR3 is CASSEIAGGLEQFF. CDR3 sequence (DNA): TGTGCCAGCAGTGAGATAGCGGGGGGGCTTGAGCAGTTCTTC.

The CDR3 sequence is CASSVFGGGAFYGYTF. CDR3 DNA sequence: TGTGCCAGCAGTGTATTTGGCGGAGGTGCTTTCTATGGCTACACCTTC. The chain joins TRBV6-4 to TRBJ1-2; no definite D call. The CDR3 runs to 16 residues. V lost 4 bases, J lost 4 bases, and 19 bases lay in between. CDR1 and CDR2 from the germline V gene are MRHNA and SNTAGT.

This sequence joins TRBV27 and TRBJ1-2; 7 nucleotides line up with TRBD1. From germline, CDR1 is MNHEY and CDR2 SMNVEV (reference sequence). Germline trimming cut 3 bases from V and 6 bases from J; bases unmatched to any gene: 7. The CDR3 spans 14 residues. The CDR3 coding sequence is TGTGCCAGCAGTTTCCAAACAGGGGTAAATGGCTACACCTTC. It specifies CASSFQTGVNGYTF.

The chain carries TRBV18 and TRBJ2-3, with D unclear. Trimming stripped 3 bases from V and 3 bases from J, with 4 bases between. CDR1 and CDR2 (germline): KGHSH, LQKENI. This CDR3 has 12 amino acids. CDR3 nucleotides: TGTGCCAGCTCACCCATGACAGATACGCAGTATTTT. As protein: CASSPMTDTQYF. The whole variable domain, filled in from reference TRBV18 and TRBJ2-3, reads NAGVMQNPRHLVRRRGQEARLRCSPMKGHSHVYWYRQLPEEGLKFMVYLQKENIIDESGMPKERFSAEFPKEGPSILRIQQVVRGDSAAYFCASSPMTDTQYFGPGTRLTVL.